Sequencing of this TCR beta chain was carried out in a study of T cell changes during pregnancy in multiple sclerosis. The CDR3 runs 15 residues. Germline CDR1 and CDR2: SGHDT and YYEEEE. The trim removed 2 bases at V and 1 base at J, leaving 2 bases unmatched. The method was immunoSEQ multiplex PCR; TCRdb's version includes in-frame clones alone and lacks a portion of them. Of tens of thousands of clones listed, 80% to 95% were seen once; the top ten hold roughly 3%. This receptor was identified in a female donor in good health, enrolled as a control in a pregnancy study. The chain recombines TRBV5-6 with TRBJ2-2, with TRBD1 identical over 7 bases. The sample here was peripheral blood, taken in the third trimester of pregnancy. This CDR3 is CASSFYRGNTGELFF. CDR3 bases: TGTGCCAGCAGCTTTTACAGGGGGAACACCGGGGAGCTGTTTTTT.